These T cell receptor beta chains were read from a single sample in a study of T cell responses to AZD1222 COVID-19 vaccine. Assay used: immunoSEQ multiplex PCR; TCRdb lists only in-frame clones, some missing. The sample has around 120,000 clones, 70% to 90% seen once; the top ten hold about 2.5%. The material sequenced was peripheral blood, taken 28 days after the second AZD1222 dose. The receptors come from an adult who received the AZD1222 COVID-19 vaccine. The CDR3 runs from the conserved cysteine through the conserved F or W. Fields, in order: V gene, J gene, CDR3 protein.

V gene: TRBV19
J gene: TRBJ1-1
CDR3 protein: CASNPVWGAGEAFF

V gene: TRBV7-9
J gene: TRBJ1-1
CDR3 protein: CASSPRTGEAAFF

V gene: TRBV15
J gene: TRBJ2-3
CDR3 protein: CATSRDRQGGAQYF

V gene: TRBV9
J gene: TRBJ2-7
CDR3 protein: CASSVGGQGSYEQYF

V gene: TRBV6-1
J gene: TRBJ2-5
CDR3 protein: CASSVYGSGQGMETQYF

V gene: TRBV30
J gene: TRBJ1-6
CDR3 protein: CAWSGGPTNSPLHF

V gene: TRBV27
J gene: TRBJ2-1
CDR3 protein: CASSLSRGSEQFF

V gene: TRBV6-5
J gene: TRBJ1-5
CDR3 protein: CASSYSGTAGNQPQHF

V gene: TRBV4-3
J gene: TRBJ1-5
CDR3 protein: CASSQDLQGNQPQHF

V gene: TRBV7-8
J gene: TRBJ1-6
CDR3 protein: CASRRRTGANSPLHF

V gene: TRBV2
J gene: TRBJ1-1
CDR3 protein: CASSGLLNTEAFF

V gene: TRBV29-1
J gene: TRBJ2-4
CDR3 protein: CSVNTGLDIQYF

V gene: TRBV5-1
J gene: TRBJ1-5
CDR3 protein: CASSAGPGQPQHF

V gene: TRBV6-1
J gene: TRBJ2-7
CDR3 protein: CASSEGVGSSYEQYF

V gene: TRBV10-3
J gene: TRBJ2-7
CDR3 protein: CAIRAQDGGLNYEQYF

V gene: TRBV5-1
J gene: TRBJ2-1
CDR3 protein: CASSSLVSGSDYNEQFF

V gene: TRBV19
J gene: TRBJ1-2
CDR3 protein: CASSTQSSSPTGEWIYGYTF

V gene: TRBV4-1
J gene: TRBJ2-7
CDR3 protein: CASSQATGSYEQYF

V gene: TRBV30
J gene: TRBJ2-6
CDR3 protein: CAWSVLGLGANVLTF

V gene: TRBV19
J gene: TRBJ2-3
CDR3 protein: CASSIDPNSFTDTQYF

V gene: TRBV4-3
J gene: TRBJ2-5
CDR3 protein: CASSQGAGDETQYF

V gene: TRBV4-1
J gene: TRBJ1-5
CDR3 protein: CASSNTGGPSQPQHF

V gene: TRBV27
J gene: TRBJ2-7
CDR3 protein: CASSLARLRTGGYEQYF

V gene: TRBV4-3
J gene: TRBJ1-1
CDR3 protein: CASSHTGAIGFTEAFF

V gene: TRBV11-2
J gene: TRBJ2-5
CDR3 protein: CASSLDASGKTQYF

V gene: TRBV18
J gene: TRBJ2-3
CDR3 protein: CASSPSRGTDTQYF

V gene: TRBV6-2/TRBV6-3
J gene: TRBJ2-2
CDR3 protein: CASSYSGGVGELFF

V gene: TRBV3-1/TRBV3-2
J gene: TRBJ2-1
CDR3 protein: CASSVGTSGSYEQFF